The 25 T cell receptor beta chains below come from one sample, sequenced in a study of response to subunit inactivated influenza vaccine. TCRdb re-called the RT-PCR reads through MiXCR, storing one row per CDR3 protein. The table shows roughly 570,000 distinct CDR3 sequences, with about 15% occurring only once. The sequences come from PBMCs from blood, collected about 12 days after vaccination. These receptors came from a man in his forties or fifties who received an inactivated influenza vaccine.

This clonotype was detected only a few times. The chain has TRBV29-1 and TRBJ2-3; 7 bases are a match to TRBD2. Trimming took 6 bases from V and 10 from J; bases not matched to a gene: 13. Germline CDR1 reads SQVTM; CDR2 reads ANQGSEA. The CDR3 has 13 residues. The CDR3 reads CSVETSGLVPQYF. The DNA for the CDR3 is TGCAGCGTGGAAACCTCAGGACTAGTCCCGCAGTATTTT.

The chain joins TRBV20-1 to TRBJ2-1; TRBD2 aligns across 9 bases. CDR3 length equals 15 residues. J gave up 4 bases and V 4 bases, and 8 bases lay outside the gene matches. CDR1 and CDR2 from the germline V gene are DFQATT and SNEGSKA (reference sequence). The CDR3 is CSATKLAGSYNEQFF. The CDR3 DNA is TGCAGTGCTACAAAGCTAGCGGGATCGTACAATGAGCAGTTCTTC.

This clonotype was observed a handful of times. The chain combines TRBV5-1 with TRBJ2-1; 11 bases agree with TRBD1. There are 15 residues in the CDR3. With V trimmed by 2 bases and J by 7 bases, 5 bases remained unmatched. The germline CDR1 and CDR2 sequences are SGHRS and YFSETQ. CDR3 sequence reads: CASSLEGQGGNEQFF. The CDR3 DNA sequence: TGCGCCAGCAGCTTAGAGGGACAGGGGGGTAATGAGCAGTTCTTC.

The chain links TRBV19 to TRBJ2-7, with 7 positions matching TRBD1. Germline values: CDR1 LNHDA, CDR2 SQIVND (reference sequence). V trimming: 3 bases; J trimming: 1 base; junction bases outside the gene matches: 6. The CDR3 covers 15 residues. Here the CDR3 reads CASSISTGPSYEQYF. Written as DNA, the CDR3 is TGTGCCAGTAGTATCTCGACAGGGCCATCCTACGAGCAGTACTTC.

This clonotype was detected a few times. V is TRBV10-2 and J is TRBJ1-5; a weak D match, TRBD1 (5 bases). The CDR3 covers 14 residues. The V and J ends lost 6 bases and 0 bases respectively, with 9 bases between them. Germline lookup yields CDR1 WSHSY and CDR2 SAAADI. CDR3 amino acids: CASRKQASNQPQHF. As DNA, the CDR3 is TGCGCCAGCAGGAAACAGGCTAGCAATCAGCCCCAGCATTTT.

This clonotype was counted only a few times. This sequence joins TRBV9 and TRBJ2-1; 7 bases agree with TRBD2. Germline trimming cut 0 bases from V and 7 bases from J; bases unmatched to any gene: 10. From germline, CDR1 is SGDLS and CDR2 YYNGEE. The length of the CDR3 is 16 residues. The CDR3 loop reads CASSVDGGREVNEQFF. The CDR3 DNA reads TGTGCCAGCAGCGTAGATGGCGGGAGAGAGGTAAATGAGCAGTTCTTC.

V usage is TRBV4-3 and J usage is TRBJ2-6; 9 positions match TRBD1. Germline trimming cut 1 base from V and 0 bases from J; bases unmatched to any gene: 10. Germline loops: CDR1 LGHNA, CDR2 YSLEER. This CDR3 spans 20 amino acids. In DNA, the CDR3 is TGCGCCAGCAGCCAAGTTTTTAGTGGGACAGGGATCTCTGGGGCCAACGTCCTGACTTTC. Its protein is CASSQVFSGTGISGANVLTF.

The chain combines TRBV5-1 with TRBJ2-7; 14 bases map to TRBD2. The ends lost 3 bases at V and 1 base at J; junction bases unmatched: 3. Germline V gene sequence: CDR1 SGHRS, CDR2 YFSETQ. The CDR3 consists of 16 residues. For the CDR3, the DNA is TGCGCCAGCAGCTGGGGACTAGCGGGGGTGTCCTACGAGCAGTACTTC. As protein: CASSWGLAGVSYEQYF.

In its sample, this clonotype was seen a few times. The chain joins TRBV20-1 to TRBJ2-3; D is unresolved. Germline loops: CDR1 DFQATT, CDR2 SNEGSKA (reference sequence). This CDR3 region has 15 residues. The V end was cut by 6 bases, the J end by 1 base, with 17 bases between. The CDR3 loop is CSASEASRGTDTQYF. The CDR3, as DNA: TGCAGTGCGAGCGAAGCTTCTAGGGGCACAGATACGCAGTATTTT.

This clonotype appeared a few times. The chain is built from TRBV20-1 and TRBJ2-1; D possibly corresponds to TRBD1 (6 bases). This CDR3 is 14 amino acids long. CDR1 and CDR2 (germline): DFQATT, SNEGSKA (reference sequence). Trimming pared 6 bases from V and 3 bases from J, leaving 15 bases between. The CDR3: CSAITGLGYNEQFF. In DNA form, the CDR3 reads TGCAGTGCCATAACAGGGTTGGGCTACAATGAGCAGTTCTTC.

This rearrangement joins TRBV21-1 to TRBJ2-5; whether TRBD2, the table's D call, matches the DNA was not checked. TRBV21-1 has pseudogene status. This CDR3 region has 18 residues. The DNA for the CDR3 is TGTGCCAGCAGCAATGTCGCAAGCGGGGGGCCGGGAGCAGAGACCCAGTACTTC. As protein: CASSNVASGGPGAETQYF.

The CDR3 reads CATSKQVAYTRTDTQYF. CDR3 in DNA: TGTGCCACCTCCAAGCAGGTCGCTTACACACGCACAGATACGCAGTATTTT. The chain recombines TRBV3-1 with TRBJ2-3; no definite D call. Germline loops: CDR1 LGHDT, CDR2 YNNKEL (reference sequence). This CDR3 region has 17 residues. The V end was cut by 10 bases, the J end by 1 base, with 24 bases between.

J is TRBJ1-1 and V is TRBV12-3 or TRBV12-4; D possibly corresponds to TRBD1 (5 bases). The CDR3 is 14 amino acids. The V end lost 5 bases, the J end lost 3 bases, and 13 bases lay between the germline ends. The CDR3, as DNA: TGTGCCAGCAGTCTAGGGGTTCCCGACACTGAAGCTTTCTTT. Translation: CASSLGVPDTEAFF.

The table lists this clonotype with a few counts. V usage is TRBV20-1 and J usage is TRBJ1-3; unclear D gene. Looked up from germline, CDR1 is DFQATT and CDR2 is SNEGSKA (reference sequence). Trimming took off 6 bases at V and 1 base at J, with 10 bases between the two ends. CDR3 length equals 13 residues. The CDR3 is CSARPVSGNTIYF. For the CDR3, the DNA is TGCAGTGCGAGACCTGTGTCTGGAAACACCATATATTTT.

This clonotype has at least ten counts. The chain links TRBV7-2 to TRBJ1-2; no clear D. This CDR3 has 15 residues. Germline V gives CDR1 SGHTA, CDR2 FQGNSA. The V end lost 1 base, the J end lost 8 bases, and 17 bases lay between the germline ends. The CDR3 protein is CASSLGPYLYGGYTF. In DNA, the CDR3 is TGTGCCAGCAGCTTAGGCCCGTACTTATATGGGGGCTACACCTTC.

Only a few counts were recorded for this clonotype. The J gene is TRBJ1-1, the V gene TRBV5-1; possible D gene TRBD1, 5 bases. From germline, CDR1 is SGHRS and CDR2 YFSETQ. This CDR3 has 16 residues. Deletions cut 4 bases from V and 0 bases from J, with 16 bases between. The CDR3 coding sequence is TGCGCCAGCAGCCGGGACGTCCGAGATCTGAACACTGAAGCTTTCTTT. This encodes CASSRDVRDLNTEAFF.

In its sample, this clonotype was seen a few times. V gene TRBV5-1 combines with J gene TRBJ2-5; D might be TRBD1 (5 bases). Germline CDR1 SGHRS, CDR2 YFSETQ. The CDR3 extends over 15 amino acids. V lost 0 bases and J 4 bases, leaving 13 bases between the germline ends. This CDR3 reads CASSLETGWGETQYF. CDR3 bases: TGCGCCAGCAGCTTGGAAACAGGTTGGGGAGAGACCCAGTACTTC.

This clonotype has a handful of counts. The genes are TRBV7-9 and TRBJ1-1; 8 nucleotides match TRBD1. The CDR3 has 15 residues. The V gene's germline CDR1 is SEHNR and CDR2 FQNEAQ (reference sequence). Unmatched junction bases numbered 2, after V lost 2 bases and J lost 0 bases. The CDR3 spells CASSLRDRLNTEAFF. The CDR3 bases are TGTGCCAGCAGCTTAAGGGACAGGTTGAACACTGAAGCTTTCTTT.

This clonotype was seen only a few times. The chain has TRBV6-4 and TRBJ2-2, with 8 bases aligning to TRBD2. The ends lost 3 bases at V and 2 bases at J; junction bases unmatched: 5. The CDR3 contains 16 residues. The germline V gene has CDR1 MRHNA and CDR2 SNTAGT. The CDR3: CASSEDGGANTGELFF. CDR3 coding DNA: TGTGCCAGCAGTGAAGACGGGGGGGCTAACACCGGGGAGCTGTTTTTT.

The chain uses TRBV20-1 and TRBJ1-1; D possibly corresponds to TRBD1 (5 bases). The CDR3 is made up of 13 amino acids. From germline, CDR1 is DFQATT and CDR2 SNEGSKA (reference sequence). DNA of the CDR3: TGCAGGACCGGCGGGGCCATGAACACTGAAGCTTTCTTT. It is translated as CRTGGAMNTEAFF.

This clonotype was picked up a small number of times. The chain combines TRBV19 with TRBJ2-3, with a weak D call TRBD1 (6 bases). Trimming stripped 3 bases from V and 2 bases from J, with 12 bases between. Germline V gene lookup returns CDR1 LNHDA and CDR2 SQIVND (reference sequence). The CDR3 totals 15 residues. The CDR3 nucleotides are TGTGCCAGTAGTATCGGACAGATACTCACAGATACGCAGTATTTT. This encodes CASSIGQILTDTQYF.

The genes are TRBV7-2 and TRBJ1-5, with D tentatively TRBD1 (6 bases). The CDR3 is made up of 14 amino acids. Deletions cut 5 bases from V and 3 bases from J, with 11 bases between. From germline, CDR1 is SGHTA and CDR2 FQGNSA. The DNA for the CDR3 is TGTGCCAGCAGCCACGGGACATACAATCAGCCCCAGCATTTT. The encoded protein is CASSHGTYNQPQHF. Full variable domain (outside the CDR3, taken from reference TRBV7-2 and TRBJ1-5): GAGVSQSPSNKVTEKGKDVELRCDPISGHTALYWYRQSLGQGLEFLIYFQGNSAPDKSGLPSDRFSAERTGGSVSTLTIQRTQQEDSAVYLCASSHGTYNQPQHFGDGTRLSIL.

This chain links TRBV9 with TRBJ2-3; D gene unclear. V lost 0 bases and J lost 6, with 8 bases in between. Germline CDR1 SGDLS, CDR2 YYNGEE. The CDR3 covers 13 residues. CDR3 nucleotide sequence: TGTGCCAGCAGCGTAGGAATAGGGGATACGCAGTATTTT. This gives the protein CASSVGIGDTQYF. The full variable domain, completed using reference TRBV9 and TRBJ2-3, is DSGVTQTPKHLITATGQRVTLRCSPRSGDLSVYWYQQSLDQGLQFLIQYYNGEERAKGNILERFSAQQFPDLHSELNLSSLELGDSALYFCASSVGIGDTQYFGPGTRLTVL.

The J gene is TRBJ2-1, the V gene TRBV4-1; D not resolved. In germline, CDR1 is MGHRA, CDR2 YSYEKL. This CDR3 comprises 14 residues. V lost 1 base and J 9 bases, leaving 13 bases between the germline ends. The CDR3: CASSQGLFVSEQFF. The CDR3 DNA reads as TGCGCCAGCAGCCAAGGTTTATTCGTATCTGAGCAGTTCTTC.

This clonotype was counted ten times or more. This sequence joins TRBV6-5 and TRBJ2-7, with 7 bases aligning to TRBD1. The CDR3 has 15 residues. Germline CDR1 is MNHEY and CDR2 is SVGAGI. With V trimmed by 5 bases and J by 0 bases, 7 bases remained unmatched. CDR3 loop: CASSSWTGVSYEQYF. In DNA form, the CDR3 reads TGTGCCAGCAGTAGCTGGACAGGTGTCTCCTACGAGCAGTACTTC.